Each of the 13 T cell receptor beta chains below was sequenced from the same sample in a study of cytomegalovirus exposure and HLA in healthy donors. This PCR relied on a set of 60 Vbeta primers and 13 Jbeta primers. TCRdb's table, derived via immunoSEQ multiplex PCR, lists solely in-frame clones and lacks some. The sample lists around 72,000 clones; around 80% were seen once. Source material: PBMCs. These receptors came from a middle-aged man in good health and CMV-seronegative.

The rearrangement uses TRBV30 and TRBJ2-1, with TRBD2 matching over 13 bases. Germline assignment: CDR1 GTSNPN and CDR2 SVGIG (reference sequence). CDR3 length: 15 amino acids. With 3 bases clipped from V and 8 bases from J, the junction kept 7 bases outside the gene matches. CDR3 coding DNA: TGTGCCTGGAGCGCAGGGACTAGCGGGATAGATGAGCAGTTCTTC. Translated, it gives CAWSAGTSGIDEQFF.

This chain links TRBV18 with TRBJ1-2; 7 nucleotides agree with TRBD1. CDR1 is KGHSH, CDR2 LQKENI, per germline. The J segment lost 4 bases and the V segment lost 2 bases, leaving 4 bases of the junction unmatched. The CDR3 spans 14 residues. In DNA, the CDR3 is TGTGCCAGCTCACCAAAAGGGGGCGGCTATGGCTACACCTTC. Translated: CASSPKGGGYGYTF. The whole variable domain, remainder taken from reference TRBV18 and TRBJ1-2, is NAGVMQNPRHLVRRRGQEARLRCSPMKGHSHVYWYRQLPEEGLKFMVYLQKENIIDESGMPKERFSAEFPKEGPSILRIQQVVRGDSAAYFCASSPKGGGYGYTFGSGTRLTVV.

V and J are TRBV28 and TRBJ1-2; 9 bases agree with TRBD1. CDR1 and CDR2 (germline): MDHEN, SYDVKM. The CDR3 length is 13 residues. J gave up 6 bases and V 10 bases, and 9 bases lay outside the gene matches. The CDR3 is CAIGTGKLDGYTF. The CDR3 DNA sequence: TGTGCCATCGGGACAGGGAAACTGGATGGCTACACCTTC.

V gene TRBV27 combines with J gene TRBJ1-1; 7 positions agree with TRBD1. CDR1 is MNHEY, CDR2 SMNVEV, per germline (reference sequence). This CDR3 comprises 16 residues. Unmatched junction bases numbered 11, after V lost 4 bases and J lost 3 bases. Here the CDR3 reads CASSSYTGAGDTEAFF. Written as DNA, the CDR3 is TGTGCCAGCAGTTCTTATACAGGGGCAGGCGACACTGAAGCTTTCTTT.

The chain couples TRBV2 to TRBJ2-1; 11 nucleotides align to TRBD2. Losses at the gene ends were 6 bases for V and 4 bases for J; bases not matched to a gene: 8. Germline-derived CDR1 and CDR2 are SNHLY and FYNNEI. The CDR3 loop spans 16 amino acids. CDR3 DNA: TGTGCCAGCAGACCGCTAGCGGGAGGTCGGTACAATGAGCAGTTCTTC. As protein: CASRPLAGGRYNEQFF.

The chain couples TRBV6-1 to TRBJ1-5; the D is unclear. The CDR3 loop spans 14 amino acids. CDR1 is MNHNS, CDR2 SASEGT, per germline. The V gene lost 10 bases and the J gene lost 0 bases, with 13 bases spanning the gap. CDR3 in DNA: TGTGCCATCGCGGTGTACGATAGCAATCAGCCCCAGCATTTT. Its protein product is CAIAVYDSNQPQHF.

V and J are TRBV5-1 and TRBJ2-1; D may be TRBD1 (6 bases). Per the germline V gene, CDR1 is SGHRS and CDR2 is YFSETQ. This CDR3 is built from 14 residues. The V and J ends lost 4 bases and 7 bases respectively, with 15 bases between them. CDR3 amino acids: CASSGGLFRNEQFF. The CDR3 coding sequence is TGCGCCAGCAGCGGGGGCCTCTTTAGGAATGAGCAGTTCTTC. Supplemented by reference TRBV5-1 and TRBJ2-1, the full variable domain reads KAGVTQTPRYLIKTRGQQVTLSCSPISGHRSVSWYQQTPGQGLQFLFEYFSETQRNKGNFPGRFSGRQFSNSRSEMNVSTLELGDSALYLCASSGGLFRNEQFFGPGTRLTVL.

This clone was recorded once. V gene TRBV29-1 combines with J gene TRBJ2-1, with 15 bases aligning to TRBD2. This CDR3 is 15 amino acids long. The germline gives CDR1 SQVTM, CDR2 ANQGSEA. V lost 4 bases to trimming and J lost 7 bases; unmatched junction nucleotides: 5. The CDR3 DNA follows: TGCAGCGTTGTACCGGGACTAGCGGGAGGAAATGAGCAGTTCTTC. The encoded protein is CSVVPGLAGGNEQFF.

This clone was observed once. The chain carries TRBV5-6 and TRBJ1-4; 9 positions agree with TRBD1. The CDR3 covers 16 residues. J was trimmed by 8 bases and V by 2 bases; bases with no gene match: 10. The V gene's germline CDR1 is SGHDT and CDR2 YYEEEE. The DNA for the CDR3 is TGTGCCAGCAGCTTCCTTCCCGGGACAGGGAAAGAAAAACTGTTTTTT. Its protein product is CASSFLPGTGKEKLFF. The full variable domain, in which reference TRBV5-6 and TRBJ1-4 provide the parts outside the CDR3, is DAGVTQSPTHLIKTRGQQVTLRCSPKSGHDTVSWYQQALGQGPQFIFQYYEEEERQRGNFPDRFSGHQFPNYSSELNVNALLLGDSALYLCASSFLPGTGKEKLFFGSGTQLSVL.

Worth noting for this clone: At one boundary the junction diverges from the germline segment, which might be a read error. The CDR3 DNA reads as TGTGCCAGTAGTATTTCAAGACAGGGGTACTACGAGCGGTACTTC. It yields the protein CASSISRQGYYERYF. The rearrangement uses TRBV19 and TRBJ2-7, with 8 bases matching TRBD1. Germline V lookup: CDR1 LNHDA, CDR2 SQIVND (reference sequence). The length of the CDR3 is 15 residues.

The CDR3 nucleotides are TGTGCCAGCAGTTGGGGGAGACAGGGAATCGACTACTCTGGGGCCAACGTCCTGACTTTC. Amino acids: CASSWGRQGIDYSGANVLTF. The genes are TRBV27 and TRBJ2-6, with 7 bases that match TRBD1. Trimming removed 4 bases from V and 0 bases from J; junction bases left unmatched: 15. The CDR3 runs to 20 residues. In germline, CDR1 is MNHEY, CDR2 SMNVEV (reference sequence).

The CDR3 DNA is TGTGCCAGCAGCCCAGGGATGAACACTGAAGCTTTCTTT. Its translation: CASSPGMNTEAFF. V gene TRBV25-1 combines with J gene TRBJ1-1; D is perhaps TRBD1 (5 bases). V was clipped by 6 bases and J by 0 bases, with 8 bases between them. CDR3 length equals 13 residues. Germline lookup yields CDR1 MGHDK and CDR2 SYGVNS.

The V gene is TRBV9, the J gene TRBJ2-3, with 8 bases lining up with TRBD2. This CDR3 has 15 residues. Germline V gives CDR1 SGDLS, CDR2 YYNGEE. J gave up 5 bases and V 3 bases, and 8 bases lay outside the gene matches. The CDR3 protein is CASSGRSGAGDTQYF. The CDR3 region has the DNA TGTGCCAGCAGCGGACGTAGCGGGGCGGGAGATACGCAGTATTTT.